What follows describes a single T cell receptor beta chain. Germline assignment: CDR1 MNHEY and CDR2 SVGAGI. This CDR3 is 15 amino acids long. Deletions cut 6 bases from V and 4 bases from J, with 13 bases between. Every immunoSEQ plate was one replicate of a subset's evenly spread DNA. Measured with immunoSEQ multiplex PCR; TCRdb has only the in-frame clones, and not every one. The sample yields 1.5 million to 2.5 million clones, approximately 94% seen once. This specimen comes from a study of shared clonotypes between healthy human individuals. Only CD45RO-negative cells positively selected for CCR7 counted as naive CD8 cells, so terminally differentiated effector memory CD45RA+ cells were excluded.

The chain employs TRBV6-5 and TRBJ1-6, with D possibly matching TRBD1 (5 bases). The specimen was naive CD8+ T cells sorted from blood. The receptor was derived from a young man in good health. CDR3 bases: TGTGCCAGCAGCAGCAGGGACTTTTATAATTCACCCCTCCACTTT. This gives the protein CASSSRDFYNSPLHF.